Listed below are T cell receptor beta chains from one sample, sequenced in a study of T cell changes during pregnancy in multiple sclerosis. Repertoires were generated with immunoSEQ multiplex PCR, while TCRdb's copy carries only in-frame clones and drops some. The sample consists of fewer than 65,000 clones, around 90% of them appearing once. Specimen: peripheral blood, collected in the first trimester of pregnancy. These receptors all come from a female donor in good health, enrolled as a control in a pregnancy study. The CDR3 runs from the conserved cysteine through the conserved F or W. A D gene is named only where the DNA matches it firmly. Size values are once, few and many counts, or a class for expanded clones, and some rows have none.

d_call	clone_size	v_call	j_call	cdr3_nt	cdr3_aa
TRBD2	.	TRBV5-4	TRBJ2-7	TGTGCCAGCAGCCCGACTAGCGGGGAAATCTACGAGCAGTACTTC	CASSPTSGEIYEQYF
.	.	TRBV4-3	TRBJ2-3	TGCGCCAGCAGCCAAGAGGCTTCACTAGCCGATACGCAGTATTTT	CASSQEASLADTQYF
.	.	TRBV4-2	TRBJ1-4	TGTGCCAGCAGCCAAGATTATGGCAGGCGGGACGAAAAACTGTTTTTT	CASSQDYGRRDEKLFF
TRBD1	.	TRBV6-5	TRBJ1-2	TGTGCCAGCAGTCGATGGGACAGGGTGGGCTACACCTTC	CASSRWDRVGYTF
TRBD2	.	TRBV2	TRBJ2-3	TGTGCCGCGAGCGCAGATAGCGGGGGTGCCCGGGGTATAGATACGCAGTATTTT	CAASADSGGARGIDTQYF
.	.	TRBV10-3	TRBJ2-2	TGTGCCATCAGTGATAGGAAGGGGTCGGACACCGGGGAGCTGTTTTTT	CAISDRKGSDTGELFF
TRBD1	.	TRBV14	TRBJ2-7	TGTGCCAGCAGTTCAGGGGGCTCCTACGAGCAGTACTTC	CASSSGGSYEQYF
.	few	TRBV12-5	TRBJ1-5	TGTGCTAGTGGTCCAAGAAGGGGACAGCCCCAGCATTTT	CASGPRRGQPQHF
TRBD1	once	TRBV10-3	TRBJ1-1	TGTGCCATCAGGGGGGACAGGGGGAACACTGAAGCTTTCTTT	CAIRGDRGNTEAFF
TRBD1	.	TRBV9	TRBJ1-1	TGTGCCAGCAGCGGACCTACAGGGGGCACTGAAGCTTTCTTT	CASSGPTGGTEAFF
TRBD1	once	TRBV19	TRBJ1-1	TGTGCCAGTAGTTACCTAGGGGGCTCCACTGAAGCTTTCTTT	CASSYLGGSTEAFF
TRBD1	.	TRBV4-3	TRBJ2-7	TGCGCCAGCAGCCAAGATCTGCCAGGGGGCTACGAGCAGTACTTC	CASSQDLPGGYEQYF
.	.	TRBV18	TRBJ1-1	TGTGCCAGCTCACCAAATCCAAACACTGAAGCTTTCTTT	CASSPNPNTEAFF
.	.	TRBV5-4	TRBJ2-1	TGTGCCAGCAGCTTGCTTCGGGGGTTGGGTTTCTCCTACAATGAGCAGTTCTTC	CASSLLRGLGFSYNEQFF
TRBD2	.	TRBV6-5	TRBJ2-1	TGTGCCAGCAGAACTACTAGCGGGGAGCAGTTCTTC	CASRTTSGEQFF